Sequencing of this TCR beta chain was carried out in a study of beta chain features in type 1 diabetes. A note on this clone: Its antigen remains unknown.

Germline V gene sequence: CDR1 SGHAT, CDR2 FQNNGV. The CDR3 consists of 12 residues. All of the isolated RNA was reverse transcribed, so expressed TCRB transcripts were sequenced. It was found that naive, central memory and regulatory T cell samples averaged about 3.5 million reads. The table came from immunoSEQ multiplex PCR; TCRdb's copy has only in-frame clones and leaves some out. The sample lists around 56,000 clones; 52% were seen once. Study-level results: A moderate, significant TCRB CDR3 shortening appeared in type 1 diabetes across four CD4+ subsets. In the patient group, naive, central memory and Treg TCRB repertoires seemed more alike than in the healthy donor group. A pattern of fewer insertions and more deletions at VDJ junctions was seen in type 1 diabetes patients. Short templates might get an advantage during PCR, and this would be equal in patients and controls.

The sequenced material came from Tregs from blood. The V call is TRBV11-2, the J call TRBJ2-5; no definite D call. The tail of the sequence fits TRBJ2-7 better, so the J call may be wrong. The sequence derives from a woman aged 40 to 50 with type 1 diabetes. The CDR3 spells CASSLTQYEQYF. The CDR3 nucleotides are TGTGCCAGCAGCTTAACCCAATACGAGCAGTACTTC.